These T cell receptor beta chains were read from a single sample in a study of T-cell reconstitution after alpha-beta-depleted transplantation in children. MiXCR, run by TCRdb on the PCR reads, gives a single entry per CDR3 protein. The sample holds 45,000 or so distinct CDR3 sequences, about 47% seen once. Sample: peripheral blood, taken before TCRalphabeta/CD19-depleted stem cell transplant. These receptors all stem from a boy younger than two with SCID, due to receive a stem cell transplant. Both conserved end residues are part of each CDR3. A D gene is named only where the DNA matches it firmly. Expanded clones are given a class, and other clones once, few, many or no size at all.

CDR3nt: TGTGCCAGCAGACAGACTAGCGGGGGGCCAATATACAATGAGCAGTTCTTC
CDR3aa: CASRQTSGGPIYNEQFF
d_gene: TRBD2
j_gene: TRBJ2-1
len: 17
abundance: few
v_gene: TRBV27

CDR3nt: TGCGCCAGCAGCCAAACCGGGACCCCAAAGGGCGATGAGCAGTTCTTC
CDR3aa: CASSQTGTPKGDEQFF
d_gene: -
j_gene: TRBJ2-1
len: 16
abundance: many
v_gene: TRBV4-3

CDR3nt: TGCGCCAGCAGCCAAGATGTTACGGTCAGCACAGATACGCAGTATTTT
CDR3aa: CASSQDVTVSTDTQYF
d_gene: -
j_gene: TRBJ2-3
len: 16
abundance: few
v_gene: TRBV4-1

CDR3nt: TGCGCCAGCAACAAGGGTCCGGGCCAGCCCCAGCATTTT
CDR3aa: CASNKGPGQPQHF
d_gene: -
j_gene: TRBJ1-5
len: 13
abundance: few
v_gene: TRBV4-3

CDR3nt: TGTGCCAGCAGTTCAGGACAGCTCTCTGGAAACACCATATATTTT
CDR3aa: CASSSGQLSGNTIYF
d_gene: -
j_gene: TRBJ1-3
len: 15
abundance: -
v_gene: TRBV12-3/TRBV12-4

CDR3nt: TGTGCCAGCACTGAGAGTAGGTCGGGCAATCAGCCCCAGCATTTT
CDR3aa: CASTESRSGNQPQHF
d_gene: -
j_gene: TRBJ1-5
len: 15
abundance: -
v_gene: TRBV6-1

CDR3nt: TGCGCCAGCAGCTTGGCCAGTGGGATTAACTATGGCTACACCTTC
CDR3aa: CASSLASGINYGYTF
d_gene: -
j_gene: TRBJ1-2
len: 15
abundance: few
v_gene: TRBV5-1

CDR3nt: TGTGCCAGCAGTTTACAGGACACCGGGGAGCTGTTTTTT
CDR3aa: CASSLQDTGELFF
d_gene: -
j_gene: TRBJ2-2
len: 13
abundance: -
v_gene: TRBV12-3/TRBV12-4

CDR3nt: TGCGCCAGCAGCTGGACGACAGGTAACACTGAAGCTTTCTTT
CDR3aa: CASSWTTGNTEAFF
d_gene: -
j_gene: TRBJ1-1
len: 14
abundance: many
v_gene: TRBV5-1

CDR3nt: TGTGCCAGCAGCTTAGTACGGCTGGGGAGCGGGGCTTCCTACGAGCAGTACTTC
CDR3aa: CASSLVRLGSGASYEQYF
d_gene: TRBD2
j_gene: TRBJ2-7
len: 18
abundance: many
v_gene: TRBV13

CDR3nt: TGTGCCAGCAGCCAAGAACGGGGGGCCCAAGAGACCCAGTACTTC
CDR3aa: CASSQERGAQETQYF
d_gene: -
j_gene: TRBJ2-5
len: 15
abundance: -
v_gene: TRBV4-2

CDR3nt: TGTGCCAGCAGACCACCATTTGGGGCGGGGGCCCCAGATACGCAGTATTTT
CDR3aa: CASRPPFGAGAPDTQYF
d_gene: -
j_gene: TRBJ2-3
len: 17
abundance: -
v_gene: TRBV5-6

CDR3nt: TGTGCCAGCAGTCCTGGGCCAGATACGCAGTATTTT
CDR3aa: CASSPGPDTQYF
d_gene: -
j_gene: TRBJ2-3
len: 12
abundance: -
v_gene: TRBV28

CDR3nt: TGTGCCAGCAGTGACGACAGCTACTATGGCTACACCTTC
CDR3aa: CASSDDSYYGYTF
d_gene: -
j_gene: TRBJ1-2
len: 13
abundance: once
v_gene: TRBV25-1

CDR3nt: TGTGCCAGCAGCCAAGATTGGAGACCGCCCTACGAGCAGTACTTC
CDR3aa: CASSQDWRPPYEQYF
d_gene: -
j_gene: TRBJ2-7
len: 15
abundance: -
v_gene: TRBV3-1

CDR3nt: TGTGCCAGCAGCTTAGGTGGGACAGGGGTTGGAGAAAAACTGTTTTTT
CDR3aa: CASSLGGTGVGEKLFF
d_gene: TRBD1
j_gene: TRBJ1-4
len: 16
abundance: once
v_gene: TRBV7-2

CDR3nt: TGCGCCAGCAGCCATCGGACAGGAGACAATGAGCAGTTCTTC
CDR3aa: CASSHRTGDNEQFF
d_gene: TRBD1
j_gene: TRBJ2-1
len: 14
abundance: -
v_gene: TRBV4-1

CDR3nt: TGCGCCAGCAGCTTCGCAGGCAATAATGAAAAACTGTTTTTT
CDR3aa: CASSFAGNNEKLFF
d_gene: -
j_gene: TRBJ1-4
len: 14
abundance: once
v_gene: TRBV5-1

CDR3nt: TGCAGTGCTAGGCCGACGGCCTACGAGCAGTACTTC
CDR3aa: CSARPTAYEQYF
d_gene: -
j_gene: TRBJ2-7
len: 12
abundance: once
v_gene: TRBV20-1

CDR3nt: TGCAGTGCTAGAGATACGACAGGGTCGAACTCCTACAATGAGCAGTTCTTC
CDR3aa: CSARDTTGSNSYNEQFF
d_gene: TRBD1
j_gene: TRBJ2-1
len: 17
abundance: -
v_gene: TRBV20-1